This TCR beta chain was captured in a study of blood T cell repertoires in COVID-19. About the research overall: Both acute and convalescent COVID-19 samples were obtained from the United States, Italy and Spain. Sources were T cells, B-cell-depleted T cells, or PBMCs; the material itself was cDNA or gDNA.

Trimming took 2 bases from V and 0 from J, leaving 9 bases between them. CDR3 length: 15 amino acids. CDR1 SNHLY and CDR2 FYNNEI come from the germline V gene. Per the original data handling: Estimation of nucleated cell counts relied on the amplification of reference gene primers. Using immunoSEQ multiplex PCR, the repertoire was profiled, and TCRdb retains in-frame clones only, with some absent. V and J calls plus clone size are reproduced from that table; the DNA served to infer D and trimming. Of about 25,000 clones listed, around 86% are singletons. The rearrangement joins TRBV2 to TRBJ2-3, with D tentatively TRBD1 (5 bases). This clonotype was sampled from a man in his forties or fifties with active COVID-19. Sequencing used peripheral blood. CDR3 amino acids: CASSEFQGSTDTQYF. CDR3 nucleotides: TGTGCCAGCAGTGAATTTCAGGGTAGCACAGATACGCAGTATTTT.